This T cell receptor (beta chain) was retrieved from a study of blood T cell repertoires in COVID-19. This CDR3 is built from 16 residues. The junction had 8 bases not matched to a gene; V was cut back by 5 bases and J by 3 bases. Germline lookup yields CDR1 SGHVS and CDR2 FNYEAQ. Measured with immunoSEQ multiplex PCR; TCRdb has only the in-frame clones, and not every one. The data contain about 280,000 clones, roughly 87% of them singletons. Adults between roughly 18 and 95 years of age took part from about two dozen US areas. The sequence derives from a woman younger than 45 who had recovered from COVID-19. The chain uses TRBV7-6 and TRBJ1-4, with 8 positions matching TRBD1. The sample taken for sequencing was PBMCs or T cells enriched from blood (not recorded which). This CDR3 is CASSRDRGPPNEKLFF. CDR3 sequence (DNA): TGTGCCAGCAGCCGAGACAGGGGTCCCCCTAATGAAAAACTGTTTTTT.